This entry describes one TCR beta chain. Trimming removed 5 bases from V and 9 bases from J; junction bases left unmatched: 9. Germline V gene lookup returns CDR1 SGHDT and CDR2 YYEEEE. The CDR3 is 14 amino acids. In the authors' methods: It was from reference gene primer amplification that nucleated cell counts were estimated. The protocol was immunoSEQ multiplex PCR, while the TCRdb copy is restricted to in-frame clones and leaves out a portion. D and trimming come from the DNA, and the V and J calls and clone size come from that table. Of 170,000 or so clones in the sample, around 85% were seen once. This sample was taken from a study of blood T cell repertoires in COVID-19. At the level of the study: From the United States, Italy and Spain came samples of acute and convalescent COVID-19.

Assignment of participants to cohorts was predicated upon participant-reported clinical history. In Cohort 3, a recovered donor had either two negative PCRs, clearance, or symptom resolution. This chain joins TRBV5-6 and TRBJ2-1; 9 bases line up with TRBD2. The receptor's source is a man aged 40-55 years who had recovered from COVID-19. Material for sequencing was PBMCs or T cells enriched from blood (not recorded which). CDR3 nucleotide sequence: TGTGCCAGCAGGCGGACGGCGGGAGGGAGTGAGCAGTTCTTC. Translation gives CASRRTAGGSEQFF.